The 29 T cell receptor beta chains presented below share a single source sample, sequenced in a study of vaccination and CD4 T cells after COVID-19. Treatment: roughly 10-day PBMC culture with coronavirus spike peptide pools or control peptides (ViraFEST assay). Antigen specificity for these receptors is unknown. Cultured CD4+ T-cell DNA underwent Oncomine TCR Beta short-read sequencing. TCRdb passed the PCR reads through MiXCR, listing each CDR3 protein once. The top ten clones hold approximately 18% of a sample with almost 20,000 distinct CDR3 sequences, over 60% of them seen once. The sequences come from CD4+ T cells from blood, cultured in vitro, collected after SARS-CoV-2 vaccination. The receptors stem from a human donor who received a COVID-19 vaccine.

The chain uses TRBV12-3 or TRBV12-4 and TRBJ1-1, with a tentative D call TRBD1 (5 bases). The V and J ends lost 5 bases and 4 bases respectively, with 11 bases between them. The CDR3 runs to 13 residues. The CDR3 DNA reads TGTGCCAGCAGTCGCGGGACCGTCACTGAAGCTTTCTTT. This encodes CASSRGTVTEAFF.

V and J are TRBV20-1 and TRBJ1-5; TRBD1 matches 8 bases. Germline trimming cut 4 bases from V and 0 bases from J; bases unmatched to any gene: 5. Germline CDR1 reads DFQATT; CDR2 reads SNEGSKA (reference sequence). The CDR3 is 15 amino acids. The CDR3 coding sequence is TGCAGTGCTAAAAACAGGGGGAATAGCAATCAGCCCCAGCATTTT. Amino acid sequence: CSAKNRGNSNQPQHF.

The chain is built from TRBV25-1 and TRBJ1-6; unclear D gene. The CDR3 is 17 amino acids. Trimming shortened V by 0 bases and J by 0 bases, and 9 bases separated the two germline ends. Germline values: CDR1 MGHDK, CDR2 SYGVNS. In DNA form, the CDR3 reads TGTGCCAGCAGTGAATATTCCGGGAGCTCCTATAATTCACCCCTCCACTTT. Protein: CASSEYSGSSYNSPLHF.

The chain carries TRBV7-2 and TRBJ1-1; possible D gene TRBD1, 5 bases. CDR3 length: 14 residues. Trimming stripped 0 bases from V and 8 bases from J, with 13 bases between. Germline values: CDR1 SGHTA, CDR2 FQGNSA. The CDR3 DNA sequence: TGTGCCAGCAGCTTAGCGGGGGTGGACGGGGAAGCTTTCTTT. The encoded protein is CASSLAGVDGEAFF.

The chain links TRBV6-1 to TRBJ1-6; 10 positions match TRBD1. With 4 bases clipped from V and 8 bases from J, the junction kept 5 bases outside the gene matches. The germline V gene has CDR1 MNHNS and CDR2 SASEGT. The CDR3 totals 15 residues. CDR3 sequence (DNA): TGTGCCAGCAGTGCCGGGACAGGGGTTGATTCACCCCTCCACTTT. It codes for CASSAGTGVDSPLHF.

The chain is built from TRBV10-1 and TRBJ2-1, with a weak D call TRBD2 (6 bases). Germline CDR1 reads WNHNN; CDR2 reads SYGVQD (reference sequence). Deletions cut 7 bases from V and 7 bases from J, with 20 bases between. This CDR3 contains 15 residues. This chain's CDR3 is CASISRGEAKNEQFF. CDR3 nucleotides: TGCGCCAGCATCTCCCGCGGGGAAGCGAAAAATGAGCAGTTCTTC.

The chain carries TRBV2 and TRBJ2-3, with 9 bases that match TRBD1. The germline CDR1 and CDR2 sequences are SNHLY and FYNNEI. Trimming removed 5 bases from V and 3 bases from J; junction bases left unmatched: 6. The CDR3 contains 15 residues. The CDR3 nucleotides are TGTGCCAGCAGTCCAAGGACAGGGGAGACAGATACGCAGTATTTT. Translating it yields CASSPRTGETDTQYF.

The chain couples TRBV7-6 to TRBJ2-1; no reliable D call. V lost 3 bases and J 2 bases, leaving 17 bases between the germline ends. Germline loops: CDR1 SGHVS, CDR2 FNYEAQ. This CDR3 spans 17 amino acids. Here the CDR3 DNA reads TGTGCCAGCAGCTTGTCCCATCGGGCAGGCCCCTACAATGAGCAGTTCTTC. Protein: CASSLSHRAGPYNEQFF.

This chain links TRBV19 with TRBJ1-5, with D unclear. Germline V gives CDR1 LNHDA, CDR2 SQIVND (reference sequence). The CDR3 covers 12 residues. V shed 6 bases and J shed 1 base, with 4 bases lying between them. The CDR3 coding sequence is TGTGCCAGTAGGTGGAGCAATCAGCCCCAGCATTTT. Translating gives CASRWSNQPQHF.

This chain joins TRBV19 and TRBJ1-5; TRBD1 might be the D (6 bases). CDR3 length equals 14 residues. Germline V lookup: CDR1 LNHDA, CDR2 SQIVND (reference sequence). Trimming removed 3 bases from V and 7 bases from J, with 13 bases in between. CDR3 nucleotide sequence: TGTGCCAGTAGTATCTTACAGGGTGGCCAGCCCCAGCATTTT. Translated, it gives CASSILQGGQPQHF.

There are a few counts of this clonotype. The J gene is TRBJ2-2, the V gene TRBV11-3; no clear D gene. Germline V gives CDR1 SGHNT, CDR2 YENEEA. The ends were cut back, 4 bases at V and 1 base at J, with 13 bases in the middle. The CDR3 is 16 residues long. CDR3 loop: CASSYQEVENTGELFF. The CDR3 DNA reads TGTGCCAGCAGCTACCAGGAAGTAGAGAACACCGGGGAGCTGTTTTTT.

The V and J genes are TRBV6-4 and TRBJ1-2, with D unresolved. V lost 0 bases and J 2 bases, leaving 13 bases between the germline ends. This CDR3 has 16 amino acids. CDR1 is MRHNA, CDR2 SNTAGT, per germline. This chain's CDR3 is CASSDSWLVGNYGYTF. In nucleotides, the CDR3 is TGTGCCAGCAGTGACTCGTGGCTAGTCGGAAACTATGGCTACACCTTC.

V and J are TRBV25-1 and TRBJ1-2; 8 nucleotides line up with TRBD1. After removal of 3 bases from V and 8 bases from J, the junction contained 8 bases not matched to a gene. The CDR3 totals 14 residues. Germline CDR1 MGHDK, CDR2 SYGVNS. The CDR3 loop reads CASSDRGRGGGYTF. In nucleotides, the CDR3 is TGTGCCAGCAGTGACAGGGGGCGGGGAGGAGGCTACACCTTC.

CDR3 in DNA: TGTGCCATCAGGGCCGGACAGAGCTCCTATAATTCACCCCTCCACTTT. It is translated as CAIRAGQSSYNSPLHF. The chain couples TRBV10-3 to TRBJ1-6; D is perhaps TRBD1 (6 bases). This CDR3 has 16 amino acids. Germline V gives CDR1 ENHRY, CDR2 SYGVKD. Trimming removed 6 bases from V and 0 bases from J, with 12 bases in between.

The chain is built from TRBV6-1 and TRBJ1-2; 7 bases agree with TRBD1. The CDR3 contains 15 residues. The germline V gene encodes CDR1 MNHNS and CDR2 SASEGT. J gave up 0 bases and V 5 bases, and 6 bases lay outside the gene matches. CDR3 loop: CASSPGTATNYGYTF. The CDR3 DNA sequence: TGTGCCAGCAGTCCTGGGACAGCTACTAACTATGGCTACACCTTC.

The chain links TRBV25-1 to TRBJ2-5, with a weak D call TRBD2 (6 bases). There are 15 residues in the CDR3. Per germline, CDR1 MGHDK and CDR2 SYGVNS. V lost 1 base, J lost 3 bases, and 12 bases lay in between. Written as DNA, the CDR3 is TGTGCCAGCAGTGAATTAGATGGAGGGGAAGAGACCCAGTACTTC. It codes for CASSELDGGEETQYF.

The chain recombines TRBV12-3 or TRBV12-4 with TRBJ1-1; D not certain. There are 14 residues in the CDR3. With 6 bases removed from V and 1 base from J, the gap between germline ends came to 12 bases. Here the CDR3 reads CASRDATRNTEAFF. For the CDR3, the DNA is TGTGCCAGCAGGGACGCGACACGGAACACTGAAGCTTTCTTT.

The rearrangement joins TRBV20-1 to TRBJ1-2; D uncertain. Looked up from germline, CDR1 is DFQATT and CDR2 is SNEGSKA (reference sequence). The CDR3 extends over 13 amino acids. V gave up 0 bases and J gave up 7 bases, with 12 bases separating them. The CDR3 reads CSARDQGRGGYTF. CDR3 coding DNA: TGCAGTGCTAGAGATCAAGGGCGTGGTGGCTACACCTTC.

The chain combines TRBV12-3 or TRBV12-4 with TRBJ1-6, with D tentatively TRBD1 (6 bases). The CDR3 runs 14 residues. V lost 2 bases and J lost 6, with 8 bases in between. CDR3 protein: CASSLRGRNSPLHF. Written as DNA, the CDR3 is TGTGCCAGCAGTTTACGGGGGCGTAATTCACCCCTCCACTTT.

This chain links TRBV5-1 with TRBJ1-6; D may be TRBD1 (5 bases). CDR1 and CDR2 from the germline V gene are SGHRS and YFSETQ. This CDR3 has 14 residues. V was trimmed by 4 bases and J by 6 bases, leaving 11 bases between them. As DNA, the CDR3 is TGCGCCAGCAGCCCGGACACATCTAATTCACCCCTCCACTTT. Its protein is CASSPDTSNSPLHF. Filled out from reference TRBV5-1 and TRBJ1-6, the complete variable domain reads KAGVTQTPRYLIKTRGQQVTLSCSPISGHRSVSWYQQTPGQGLQFLFEYFSETQRNKGNFPGRFSGRQFSNSRSEMNVSTLELGDSALYLCASSPDTSNSPLHFGNGTRLTVT.

The rearrangement links TRBV20-1 to TRBJ2-7, with 10 nucleotides matching TRBD2. CDR1 is DFQATT and CDR2 is SNEGSKA in the germline V gene (reference sequence). The CDR3 sequence is 14 residues long. Trimming took 5 bases from V and 0 from J; bases not matched to a gene: 4. The CDR3 bases are TGCAGTGCTGAATTAGCGGGGGGCTCCTACGAGCAGTACTTC. This encodes CSAELAGGSYEQYF.

This clonotype is a singleton in its sample. The rearrangement links TRBV10-3 to TRBJ1-2, with D unresolved. The V end lost 2 bases, the J end lost 0 bases, and 10 bases lay between the germline ends. Germline CDR1 and CDR2: ENHRY and SYGVKD. The CDR3 length is 15 residues. CDR3 sequence: CAISEEDGANYGYTF. CDR3 nucleotide sequence: TGTGCCATCAGTGAGGAGGACGGAGCTAACTATGGCTACACCTTC.

J is TRBJ2-4 and V is TRBV2, with D perhaps matching TRBD2 (6 bases). CDR1 and CDR2 from the germline V gene are SNHLY and FYNNEI. V was shortened by 6 bases and J by 0 bases, with 9 bases between the two germline ends. This CDR3 has 14 amino acids. The CDR3 reads CASRTGLAKNIQYF. CDR3 nucleotides: TGTGCCAGCAGGACGGGACTAGCCAAAAACATTCAGTACTTC.

The chain combines TRBV7-8 with TRBJ2-7, with 8 bases fitting TRBD2. V shed 0 bases, J shed 0 bases, and the junction held 4 bases outside the gene matches. Per the germline V gene, CDR1 is SGHVS and CDR2 is FQNEAQ. The CDR3 extends over 16 amino acids. The CDR3 reads CASSLAIAGSSYEQYF. CDR3 DNA sequence: TGTGCCAGCAGCTTAGCAATAGCGGGGAGCTCCTACGAGCAGTACTTC.

CDR3 DNA sequence: TGCGCCAGCAGCTTGTCGCAGGGTGCCTATGGCTACACCTTC. Translation: CASSLSQGAYGYTF. This chain joins TRBV5-1 and TRBJ1-2; TRBD1 might be the D (5 bases). Germline V gives CDR1 SGHRS, CDR2 YFSETQ. The V and J ends lost 1 base and 4 bases respectively, with 11 bases between them. The CDR3 is made up of 14 amino acids.

The CDR3 coding sequence is TGTGCCAGCAGCTTAGATACGGGACAGGGACAAGGCTACACCTTC. This translates into CASSLDTGQGQGYTF. The chain uses TRBV7-8 and TRBJ1-2, with 9 bases that match TRBD1. There are 15 residues in the CDR3. After removal of 1 base from V and 8 bases from J, the junction contained 8 bases not matched to a gene. Germline V CDR1 and CDR2: SGHVS, FQNEAQ.

This CDR3 reads CASSVGQGDGYTF. The CDR3 DNA reads as TGTGCCAGTAGTGTCGGACAGGGGGATGGCTACACCTTC. The chain joins TRBV19 to TRBJ1-2, with TRBD1 matching 10 bases. The V segment lost 5 bases and the J segment 6 bases; nucleotides outside the gene matches: 3. Germline CDR1 LNHDA, CDR2 SQIVND (reference sequence). The CDR3 totals 13 residues. Full variable domain (outside the CDR3, taken from reference TRBV19 and TRBJ1-2): DGGITQSPKYLFRKEGQNVTLSCEQNLNHDAMYWYRQDPGQGLRLIYYSQIVNDFQKGDIAEGYSVSREKKESFPLTVTSAQKNPTAFYLCASSVGQGDGYTFGSGTRLTVV.

V usage is TRBV6-1 and J usage is TRBJ2-5; 9 nucleotides agree with TRBD1. CDR3 length: 14 amino acids. Germline CDR1 and CDR2: MNHNS and SASEGT. The J segment lost 5 bases and the V segment lost 6 bases, leaving 7 bases of the junction unmatched. CDR3 protein: CASRGTGKVETQYF. Here the CDR3 DNA reads TGTGCCAGCAGAGGGACAGGGAAAGTGGAGACCCAGTACTTC.

The chain employs TRBV19 and TRBJ1-6; the match to TRBD1 covers 10 bases. The CDR3 is made up of 15 amino acids. Germline CDR1 reads LNHDA; CDR2 reads SQIVND (reference sequence). V trimming: 3 bases; J trimming: 8 bases; junction bases outside the gene matches: 4. CDR3 sequence: CASSMSGTGDSPLHF. The CDR3 nucleotides read TGTGCCAGTAGTATGTCCGGGACAGGGGATTCACCCCTCCACTTT.